This TCR beta chain was observed in a study of PD-1 blockade in classical Hodgkin lymphoma. Following autologous stem cell transplantation, relapse occurred in every patient, and exposure to brentuximab vedotin varied. Best outcomes ranged across complete response, partial response and progressive disease. Findings and limits, study-wide: Underlying causes for the observed repertoire differences were not defined, possibly disease activity or prior therapy. Nivolumab initiation under 1 year post-ASCT meant exclusion. Partial responders and progressors had significantly lower baseline TCR diversity.

V was pared by 6 bases and J by 7 bases, with 12 bases between. The CDR3 extends over 13 amino acids. The V gene's germline CDR1 is MDHEN and CDR2 SYDVKM. On this clone: The antigen remains undetermined.

The table came from immunoSEQ multiplex PCR; TCRdb's copy has only in-frame clones and leaves some out. The sample has about 100,000 clones; 89% are singletons. This TCR came from a human donor with classical Hodgkin lymphoma. The material sequenced was peripheral blood mononuclear cells (PBMCs), taken before the second cycle of nivolumab. The V and J genes are TRBV28 and TRBJ2-2; D call uncertain. The CDR3 reads CASSPDEDGELFF. In DNA, the CDR3 is TGTGCCAGCAGCCCTGATGAGGACGGGGAGCTGTTTTTT.